This is a list of T cell receptor beta chains from one sample in a study of blood T cell repertoires in COVID-19. Profiled with immunoSEQ multiplex PCR; TCRdb holds only in-frame clones, not every one. The table lists approximately 35,000 clones, about 89% of them singletons, with roughly two fifths in the top ten. Source material: peripheral blood. Receptor source: a human donor in a cohort sampled during active COVID-19. CDR3s include the opening cysteine and the closing phenylalanine or tryptophan.

V: TRBV4-3
CDR3: CASSQDLGRGSAEAFF

V: TRBV7-6
CDR3: CASSLELFGGLGTDTQYF

V: TRBV20-1
CDR3: CSASDRSSGNTIYF

V: TRBV6-2/TRBV6-3
CDR3: CASSAAVSGANVLTF

V: TRBV7-7
CDR3: CASSLSLAGIPAEQFF

V: TRBV11-2
CDR3: CASSLTGDGTDTQYF

V: TRBV10-3
CDR3: CAISETPFEQYF

V: TRBV10-3
CDR3: CAISLLGSPNEQFF

V: TRBV28
CDR3: CASSFGNKNIQYF

V: TRBV10-2
CDR3: CASRVDVDTGELFF

V: TRBV28
CDR3: CASKSGTAGNTIYF

V: TRBV20-1
CDR3: CSARAYNEQFF

V: TRBV28
CDR3: CASSPTGIYEQFF

V: TRBV7-6
CDR3: CASSLEFRTSSLGTQYF

V: TRBV7-9
CDR3: CASSPPGQGPGNSPLHF

V: TRBV18
CDR3: CASSARTGAGELFF

V: TRBV19
CDR3: CASSPDRPLTQYF

V: TRBV10-3
CDR3: CAISYDRNTEAFF

V: TRBV18
CDR3: CASSKESGFSGNTIYF

V: TRBV6-2/TRBV6-3
CDR3: CASSSLLDTQYF

V: TRBV7-2
CDR3: CASRGPGTSGLAQYF

V: TRBV2
CDR3: CASSRGQGALYEQYF